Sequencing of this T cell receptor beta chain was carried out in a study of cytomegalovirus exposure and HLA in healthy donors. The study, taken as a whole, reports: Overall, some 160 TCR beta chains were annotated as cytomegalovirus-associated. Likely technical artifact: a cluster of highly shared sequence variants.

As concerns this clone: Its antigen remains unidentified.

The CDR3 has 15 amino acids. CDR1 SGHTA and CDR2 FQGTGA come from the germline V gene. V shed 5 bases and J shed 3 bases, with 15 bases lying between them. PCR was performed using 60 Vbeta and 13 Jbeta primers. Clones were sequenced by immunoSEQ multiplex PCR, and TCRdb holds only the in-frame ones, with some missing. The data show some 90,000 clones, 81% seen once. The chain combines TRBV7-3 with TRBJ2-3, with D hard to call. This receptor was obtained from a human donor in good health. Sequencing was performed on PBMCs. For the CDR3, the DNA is TGTGCCAGCAGCCCCACGCAGGCAGAAACAGATACGCAGTATTTT. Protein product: CASSPTQAETDTQYF.